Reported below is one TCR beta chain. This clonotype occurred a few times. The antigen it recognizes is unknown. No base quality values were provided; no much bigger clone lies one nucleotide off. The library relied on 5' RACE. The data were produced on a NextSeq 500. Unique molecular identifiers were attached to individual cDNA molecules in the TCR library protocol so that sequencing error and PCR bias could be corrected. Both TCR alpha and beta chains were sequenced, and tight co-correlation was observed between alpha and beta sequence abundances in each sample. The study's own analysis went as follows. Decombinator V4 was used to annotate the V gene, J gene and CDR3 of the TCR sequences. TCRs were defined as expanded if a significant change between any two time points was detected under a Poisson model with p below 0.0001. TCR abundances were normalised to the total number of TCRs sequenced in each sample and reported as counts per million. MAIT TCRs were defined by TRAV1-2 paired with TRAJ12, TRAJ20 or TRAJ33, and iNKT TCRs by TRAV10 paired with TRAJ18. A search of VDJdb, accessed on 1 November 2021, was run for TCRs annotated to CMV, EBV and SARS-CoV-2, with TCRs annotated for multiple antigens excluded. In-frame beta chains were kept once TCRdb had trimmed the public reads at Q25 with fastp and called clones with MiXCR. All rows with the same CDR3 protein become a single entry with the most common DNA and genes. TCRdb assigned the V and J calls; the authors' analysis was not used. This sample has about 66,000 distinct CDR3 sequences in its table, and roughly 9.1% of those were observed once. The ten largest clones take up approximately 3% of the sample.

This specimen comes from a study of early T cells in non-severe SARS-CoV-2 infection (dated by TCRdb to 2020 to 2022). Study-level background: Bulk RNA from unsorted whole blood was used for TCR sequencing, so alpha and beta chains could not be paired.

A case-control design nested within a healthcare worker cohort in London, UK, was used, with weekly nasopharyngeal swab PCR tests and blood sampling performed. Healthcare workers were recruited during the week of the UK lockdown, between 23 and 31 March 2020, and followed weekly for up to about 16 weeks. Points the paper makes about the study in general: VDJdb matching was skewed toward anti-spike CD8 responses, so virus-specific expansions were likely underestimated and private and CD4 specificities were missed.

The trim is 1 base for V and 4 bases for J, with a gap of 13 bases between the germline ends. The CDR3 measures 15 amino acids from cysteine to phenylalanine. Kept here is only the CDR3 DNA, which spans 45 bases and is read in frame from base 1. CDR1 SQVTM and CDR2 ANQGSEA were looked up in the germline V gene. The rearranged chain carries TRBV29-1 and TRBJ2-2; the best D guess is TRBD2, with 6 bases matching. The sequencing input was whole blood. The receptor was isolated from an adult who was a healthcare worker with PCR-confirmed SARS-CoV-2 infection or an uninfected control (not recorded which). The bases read TGCAGCGTTGAAGGTGTAGCGGTCGGCACCGGGGAGCTGTTTTTT. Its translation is CSVEGVAVGTGELFF.